The rows below give T cell receptor beta chains drawn from one sample of a study of Graves' ophthalmopathy and Graves' hyperthyroidism. TCRdb processed the multiplex PCR reads anew with MiXCR; each CDR3 protein has one entry. The sample includes just over 600,000 distinct CDR3 sequences, about 24% seen only once; the top ten take more than 5.5%. Sequencing was carried out using peripheral blood. These receptors originate from a woman aged 18-29 years with stable Graves' hyperthyroidism. Some clones in this sample may be carry-over from other donors' samples. Both conserved end residues are part of each CDR3. The D gene is left open where the match is weak. Size values are once, few and many counts, or a class for expanded clones, and some rows have none.

TRBV20-1	NA	TRBJ2-4	TRBD2	CSANPAGDAKNIKYF	TGCAGTGCTAATCCAGCGGGAGACGCCAAAAACATTAAGTACTTC
TRBV28	many	TRBJ2-7	TRBD2	CASSSWTSGPYEQYF	TGTGCCAGCAGTTCCTGGACTAGCGGACCCTACGAGCAGTACTTC
TRBV6-1	once	TRBJ2-7	NA	CASSNFYEQYF	TGTGCCAGCAGTAATTTCTACGAGCAGTACTTC
TRBV4-2	many	TRBJ1-5	TRBD1	CASSQDWDRTYYSNQPQHF	TGTGCCAGCAGCCAAGATTGGGACAGGACTTACTATAGCAATCAGCCCCAGCATTTT
TRBV29-1	NA	TRBJ2-6	NA	CSVFDSQRAGGANVLTF	TGCAGCGTGTTTGACAGTCAGCGAGCTGGCGGTGCCAACGTCCTGACTTTC
TRBV14	few	TRBJ1-1	NA	CASSPPGSVGGRVEAFF	TGTGCCAGCAGCCCACCTGGCTCGGTCGGGGGACGGGTAGAAGCTTTCTTT
TRBV11-2	many	TRBJ1-1	NA	CASSLGRPSGTEAFF	TGTGCCAGCAGCTTAGGGAGACCGTCGGGCACTGAAGCTTTCTTT
TRBV5-1	many	TRBJ2-7	NA	CASSLADGYEQYF	TGCGCCAGCAGCTTGGCGGATGGCTACGAGCAGTACTTC
TRBV30	NA	TRBJ2-7	NA	CAFSRGRGNF	TGTGCCTTCTCCCGGGGCCGGGGGAACTTC
TRBV25-1	many	TRBJ1-5	NA	CASSESGGNQPQHF	TGTGCCAGCAGTGAATCGGGAGGCAATCAGCCCCAGCATTTT
TRBV5-1	NA	TRBJ2-7	NA	CASSLEGYNSYEQYF	TGCGCCAGCAGCTTGGAGGGGTACAACTCCTACGAGCAGTACTTC
TRBV2	NA	TRBJ2-5	NA	CASSDPRKETQYF	TGTGCCAGCAGTGACCCCAGAAAAGAGACCCAGTACTTC
TRBV15	few	TRBJ1-3	NA	CATSRDPPRDSGNTIYF	TGTGCCACCAGCAGAGACCCGCCTAGGGACTCTGGAAACACCATATATTTT
TRBV12-3/TRBV12-4	many	TRBJ1-2	NA	CASSLSAEYYGYTF	TGTGCCAGCAGTTTATCCGCAGAGTACTATGGCTACACCTTC
TRBV28	once	TRBJ1-5	TRBD1	CASSPGDREHQPQHF	TGTGCCAGCAGCCCAGGGGACAGGGAACATCAGCCCCAGCATTTT
TRBV9	NA	TRBJ2-7	NA	CASSRGGDYEQYF	TGTGCCAGCAGCCGTGGAGGGGACTACGAGCAGTACTTC
TRBV27	NA	TRBJ2-7	NA	CASSPRDNYEQYF	TGTGCCAGCAGTCCAAGGGACAACTACGAGCAGTACTTC
TRBV12-3/TRBV12-4	NA	TRBJ2-7	NA	CASSFGMGQNYYEQYF	TGTGCCAGCAGTTTCGGGATGGGGCAGAACTACTACGAGCAGTACTTC
TRBV5-1	NA	TRBJ1-1	TRBD1	CASSGETGSLEAFF	TGCGCCAGCAGCGGGGAGACAGGGTCGCTTGAAGCTTTCTTT
TRBV12-3/TRBV12-4	NA	TRBJ1-2	NA	CASRSGPYPPTNYGYTF	TGTGCCAGCAGATCCGGCCCTTATCCTCCCACTAACTATGGCTACACCTTC
TRBV12-3/TRBV12-4	NA	TRBJ2-5	NA	CASSLGGGREETQYF	TGTGCCAGCAGTTTAGGTGGGGGGCGGGAAGAGACCCAGTACTTC
TRBV5-1	NA	TRBJ2-1	NA	CASSLAGNEQFF	TGCGCCAGCAGCTTGGCGGGTAATGAGCAGTTCTTC
TRBV6-5	many	TRBJ2-7	NA	CASRGGTVVYEQYF	TGTGCCAGTAGAGGGGGGACAGTGGTCTACGAGCAGTACTTC
TRBV24-1	few	TRBJ1-2	NA	CATSDRDGYTF	TGTGCCACCAGTGATAGGGATGGCTACACCTTC
TRBV6-1	many	TRBJ1-3	NA	CASSEEPQNHSGNTIYF	TGTGCCAGCAGTGAGGAACCCCAGAACCACTCTGGAAACACCATATATTTT
TRBV19	many	TRBJ1-2	NA	CASSIVARDGAGGYTF	TGTGCCAGTAGTATAGTAGCGAGGGACGGCGCTGGAGGCTACACCTTC
TRBV28	many	TRBJ1-2	TRBD1	CASILLQGGDGYTF	TGTGCCAGCATTCTCCTCCAGGGGGGGGATGGCTACACCTTC
TRBV25-1	many	TRBJ2-7	TRBD1	CASSEYKWTGLSEQYF	TGTGCCAGCAGTGAATATAAGTGGACAGGGTTATCCGAGCAGTACTTC
TRBV28	NA	TRBJ1-1	NA	CASSFLSSGSGAFF	TGTGCCAGCAGTTTTCTGTCGTCGGGGTCGGGAGCTTTCTTT
TRBV15	many	TRBJ1-6	NA	CATSRDRPSLTNSPLHF	TGTGCCACCAGCAGAGATCGCCCCTCTCTGACTAATTCACCCCTCCACTTT
TRBV11-2	many	TRBJ1-1	NA	CASSLVGRNTEAFF	TGTGCCAGCAGCTTAGTTGGGAGAAACACTGAAGCTTTCTTT
TRBV7-3	many	TRBJ1-1	NA	CASSLTTGRLGRDTEAFF	TGTGCCAGCAGCTTAACAACAGGGAGGCTGGGGCGGGACACTGAAGCTTTCTTT
TRBV12-5	few	TRBJ2-2	NA	CASGLAMKGTGELFF	TGTGCTAGTGGTTTGGCAATGAAAGGAACCGGGGAGCTGTTTTTT
TRBV4-2	NA	TRBJ2-5	TRBD2	CASSQDPSGGAETQYF	TGTGCCAGCAGCCAAGATCCTAGCGGGGGGGCAGAGACCCAGTACTTC
TRBV20-1	few	TRBJ2-7	TRBD1	CSPGRQGAYEQYF	TGCAGTCCCGGAAGACAGGGGGCCTACGAGCAGTACTTC
TRBV28	many	TRBJ1-6	NA	CASSFGYLGADSPLHF	TGTGCCAGCAGTTTTGGGTACTTGGGAGCAGATTCACCCCTCCACTTT
TRBV7-2	NA	TRBJ2-7	NA	CASNKDRSPGEQYF	TGTGCCAGCAATAAGGACAGATCTCCAGGGGAGCAGTACTTC
TRBV28	NA	TRBJ1-1	NA	CASSASGRTNTEAFF	TGTGCCAGCAGTGCTTCAGGGCGTACGAACACTGAAGCTTTCTTT
TRBV30	many	TRBJ1-1	NA	CAWSPHVRGAFF	TGTGCCTGGAGTCCCCACGTTCGCGGTGCTTTCTTT
TRBV6-1	NA	TRBJ2-7	NA	CASSDRALSSYEQYF	TGTGCCAGCAGTGACAGGGCCCTAAGCTCCTACGAGCAGTACTTC
TRBV2	NA	TRBJ1-5	NA	CASNPVPGQPQHF	TGTGCCAGCAACCCAGTGCCGGGCCAGCCCCAGCATTTT
TRBV6-5	NA	TRBJ2-5	TRBD1	CASSSRTGHQETQDF	TGTGCCAGCAGTTCCCGGACAGGGCACCAAGAGACCCAGGACTTC